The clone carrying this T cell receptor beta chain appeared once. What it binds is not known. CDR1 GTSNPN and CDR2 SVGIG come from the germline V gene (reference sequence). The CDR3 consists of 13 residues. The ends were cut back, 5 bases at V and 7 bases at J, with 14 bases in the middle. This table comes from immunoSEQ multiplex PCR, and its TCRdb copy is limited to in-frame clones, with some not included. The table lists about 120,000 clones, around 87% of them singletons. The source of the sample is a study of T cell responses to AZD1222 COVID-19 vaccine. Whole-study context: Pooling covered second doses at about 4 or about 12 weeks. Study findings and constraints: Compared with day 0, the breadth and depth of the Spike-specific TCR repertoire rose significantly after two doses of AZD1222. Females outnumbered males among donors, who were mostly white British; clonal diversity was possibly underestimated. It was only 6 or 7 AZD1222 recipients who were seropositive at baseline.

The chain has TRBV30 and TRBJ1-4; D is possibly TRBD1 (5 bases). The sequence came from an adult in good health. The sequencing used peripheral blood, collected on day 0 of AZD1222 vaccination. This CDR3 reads CAWGSGVLEKLFF. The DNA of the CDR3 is TGTGCCTGGGGGTCGGGGGTCCTTGAAAAACTGTTTTTT.